What follows describes a single TCR beta chain. Its antigen remains unidentified. The data are from a study of T-cell memory formation after mild COVID-19. The study, taken as a whole, reports: Among contracting clones, CD4+ were mainly CM/EM and CD8+ enriched in EMRA. Second-wave clones that peaked on day 37 lacked confirmed SARS-CoV-2 specificity.

V was clipped by 8 bases and J by 2 bases, with 11 bases between them. This CDR3 is built from 13 residues. Germline loops: CDR1 SEHNR, CDR2 FQNEAQ (reference sequence). TCRdb fed the 5' RACE reads into MiXCR, producing one record per CDR3 protein. The table shows around 410,000 distinct CDR3 sequences, with less than 25% occurring only once. The chain is built from TRBV7-9 and TRBJ2-3; D might be TRBD2 (6 bases). The TCR sequence derives from an adult woman who had mild COVID-19 (a few samples of this study predate the infection). Cell type and time point are not known. Material for sequencing was PBMCs or a T cell subset sorted from them (not recorded which). The chain's CDR3 is CASGGTLTDTQYF. In nucleotides, the CDR3 is TGTGCCAGCGGGGGGACGCTCACAGATACGCAGTATTTT.